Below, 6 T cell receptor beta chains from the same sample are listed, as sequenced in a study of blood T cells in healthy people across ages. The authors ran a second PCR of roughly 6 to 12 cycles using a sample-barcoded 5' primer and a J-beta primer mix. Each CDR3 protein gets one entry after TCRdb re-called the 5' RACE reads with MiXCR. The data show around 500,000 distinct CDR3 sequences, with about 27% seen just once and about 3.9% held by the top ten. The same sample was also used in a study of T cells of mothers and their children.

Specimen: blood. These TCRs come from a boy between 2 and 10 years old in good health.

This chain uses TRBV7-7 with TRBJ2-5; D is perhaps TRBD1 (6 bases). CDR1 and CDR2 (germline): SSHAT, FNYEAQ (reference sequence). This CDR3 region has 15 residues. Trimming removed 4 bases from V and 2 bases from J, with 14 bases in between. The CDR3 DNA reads TGTGCCAGCAGCTCCCTAGGGGGTGGACAAGAGACCCAGTACTTC. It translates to CASSSLGGGQETQYF. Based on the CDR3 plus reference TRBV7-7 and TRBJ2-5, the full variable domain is GAGVSQSPRYKVTKRGQDVTLRCDPISSHATLYWYQQALGQGPEFLTYFNYEAQPDKSGLPSDRFSAERPEGSISTLTIQRTEQRDSAMYRCASSSLGGGQETQYFGPGTRLLVL.

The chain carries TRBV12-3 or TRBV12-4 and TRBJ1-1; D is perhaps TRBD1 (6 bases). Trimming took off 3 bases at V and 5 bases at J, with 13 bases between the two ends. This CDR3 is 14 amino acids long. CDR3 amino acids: CASSFSGGATEAFF. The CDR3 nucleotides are TGTGCCAGCAGTTTCTCCGGGGGCGCTACTGAAGCTTTCTTT.

For the CDR3, the DNA is TGTGCCACCAGCAGAGACTTAACCTACGAGCAGTACTTC. Protein sequence: CATSRDLTYEQYF. V and J are TRBV15 and TRBJ2-7; no firm D call. Germline-derived CDR1 and CDR2 are LNHNV and YYDKDF (reference sequence). The CDR3 loop spans 13 amino acids. Trimming pared 0 bases from V and 2 bases from J, leaving 5 bases between.

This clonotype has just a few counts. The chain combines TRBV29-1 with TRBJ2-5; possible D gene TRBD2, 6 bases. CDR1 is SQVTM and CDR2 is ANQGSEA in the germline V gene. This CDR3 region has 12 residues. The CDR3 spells CGGQGYQETQYF. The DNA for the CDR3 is TGCGGAGGGCAGGGCTACCAAGAGACCCAGTACTTC.

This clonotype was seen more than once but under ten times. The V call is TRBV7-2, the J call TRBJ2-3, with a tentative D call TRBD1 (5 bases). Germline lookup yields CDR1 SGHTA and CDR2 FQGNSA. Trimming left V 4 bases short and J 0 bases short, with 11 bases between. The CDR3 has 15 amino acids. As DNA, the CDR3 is TGTGCCAGCAGCTGGAGACAGTACAGCACAGATACGCAGTATTTT. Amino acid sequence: CASSWRQYSTDTQYF.

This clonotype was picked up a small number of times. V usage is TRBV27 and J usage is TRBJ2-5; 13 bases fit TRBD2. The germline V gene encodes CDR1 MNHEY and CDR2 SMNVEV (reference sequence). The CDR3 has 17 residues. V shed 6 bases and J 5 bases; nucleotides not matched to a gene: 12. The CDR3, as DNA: TGTGCCAGCAGCGCACGGCCGGGACTAGCGGGAATGGAGACCCAGTACTTC. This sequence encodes CASSARPGLAGMETQYF.